Following are 32 T cell receptor beta chains from one sample sequenced in a study of patients and donors after allogeneic stem cell transplantation. One entry per CDR3 protein, called by TCRdb with MiXCR from the RT-PCR reads. Among approximately 170,000 distinct CDR3 sequences, about a quarter were seen once, and the ten largest hold roughly 26%. The sample consisted of blood, either unsorted or a sorted T cell fraction (not recorded which). These TCRs come from a human donor who was either an allogeneic HSCT recipient or a stem cell or donor lymphocyte infusion donor (not recorded which). It is not recorded whose cells these are; they may come from a transplant donor.

The rearrangement uses TRBV20-1 and TRBJ2-3; D not certain. Germline V gene sequence: CDR1 DFQATT, CDR2 SNEGSKA (reference sequence). CDR3 length equals 13 residues. With 0 bases removed from V and 2 bases from J, the gap between germline ends came to 6 bases. CDR3 nucleotides: TGCAGTGCTAGAGATACAGACACAGATACGCAGTATTTT. As protein: CSARDTDTDTQYF.

The V call is TRBV9, the J call TRBJ1-2; D is perhaps TRBD1 (6 bases). Germline CDR1 and CDR2: SGDLS and YYNGEE. Between the trimmed V and J ends, which lost 0 bases and 2 bases, there was a span of 8 bases. The CDR3 consists of 14 residues. Written as DNA, the CDR3 is TGTGCCAGCAGCGTAGGACAGGCGAACTATGGCTACACCTTC. Translating gives CASSVGQANYGYTF.

The chain combines TRBV7-2 with TRBJ2-1; 11 bases fit TRBD2. CDR3 length: 15 amino acids. The germline gives CDR1 SGHTA, CDR2 FQGNSA. V dropped 4 bases and J dropped 7; count of bases not matched to a gene: 6. CDR3 nucleotide sequence: TGTGCCAGCAGCTCACCGGGACTAGCGGTTAATGAGCAGTTCTTC. Translating it yields CASSSPGLAVNEQFF.

The chain combines TRBV29-1 with TRBJ2-4; maybe TRBD2 (5 bases). The end of the DNA aligns better with TRBJ2-1, so the J call may be wrong. Germline V lookup: CDR1 SQVTM, CDR2 ANQGSEA. CDR3 length: 13 residues. The CDR3 is CSVGYLAKNIQFF. CDR3 bases: TGCAGCGTTGGTTACCTAGCCAAAAACATTCAGTTCTTC.

This clonotype was seen a few times. The genes are TRBV5-1 and TRBJ2-5; D is perhaps TRBD1 (6 bases). Trimming left V 4 bases short and J 5 bases short, with 15 bases between. CDR3 length: 14 residues. CDR1 is SGHRS, CDR2 YFSETQ, per germline. The CDR3 nucleotides are TGCGCCAGCAGCCCTAGGACAGCCTGGGAGACCCAGTACTTC. Its translation is CASSPRTAWETQYF.

For this clonotype: An end of the junction does not agree with germline; a read error may underlie this. The gene calls are TRBV7-9 and TRBJ2-1; weak D call: TRBD1 (7 bases). Germline V gene lookup returns CDR1 SEHNR and CDR2 FQNEAQ (reference sequence). The CDR3 runs 15 residues. CDR3 sequence: CASSLAGRQGNEQFF. CDR3 nucleotides: TGTGCCAGCAGCCTAGCCGGGAGACAGGGCAATGAGCAGTTCTTC.

This clonotype was seen once. The chain carries TRBV24-1 and TRBJ2-1; 11 bases are shared with TRBD1. Unmatched junction bases numbered 4, after V lost 3 bases and J lost 7 bases. CDR1 and CDR2 from the germline V gene are KGHDR and SFDVKD. This CDR3 region has 15 residues. The CDR3 DNA follows: TGTGCCACCAGTGATACCGGGACAGGGGGGAATGAGCAGTTCTTC. It specifies CATSDTGTGGNEQFF.

The chain employs TRBV11-2 and TRBJ2-3; D unresolved. This CDR3 spans 15 amino acids. Germline assignment: CDR1 SGHAT and CDR2 FQNNGV. V lost 5 bases and J lost 2, with 14 bases in between. As DNA, the CDR3 is TGTGCCAGCAGCCTCCGTCTGGGGTCCACAGATACGCAGTATTTT. The encoded protein is CASSLRLGSTDTQYF.

This clonotype was picked up a small number of times. Since no conserved phenylalanine or tryptophan closes the CDR3, a read error is the likely cause. The chain employs TRBV29-1 and TRBJ2-1, with D perhaps TRBD1 (6 bases). V lost 8 bases, J lost 6 bases, and 11 bases lay in between. The CDR3 extends over 11 amino acids. Per germline, CDR1 SQVTM and CDR2 ANQGSEA. The CDR3 sequence: CSSTGLNEQFS. In DNA, the CDR3 is TGCAGCTCTACAGGGCTCAATGAGCAGTTCTCC.

The chain recombines TRBV4-1 with TRBJ2-4; 8 bases line up with TRBD1. Per the germline V gene, CDR1 is MGHRA and CDR2 is YSYEKL. The CDR3 contains 15 residues. V shed 1 base and J 6 bases; nucleotides not matched to a gene: 5. CDR3 sequence reads: CASSQGQGRGNIQYF. In nucleotides, the CDR3 is TGCGCCAGCAGCCAAGGACAGGGGCGCGGAAACATTCAGTACTTC.

The chain combines TRBV7-9 with TRBJ2-2; no clear D gene. CDR1 SEHNR and CDR2 FQNEAQ come from the germline V gene (reference sequence). V was shortened by 2 bases and J by 0 bases, with 10 bases between the two germline ends. This CDR3 region has 16 residues. CDR3 in DNA: TGTGCCAGCAGCTTATTGGGCCAGGCGAACACCGGGGAGCTGTTTTTT. This translates into CASSLLGQANTGELFF.

The V and J genes are TRBV9 and TRBJ1-4, with D unclear. V lost 3 bases and J 7 bases, leaving 13 bases between the germline ends. CDR3 length: 14 amino acids. The germline CDR1 and CDR2 sequences are SGDLS and YYNGEE. The CDR3 region is CASSAEGISEKLFF. CDR3 sequence (DNA): TGTGCCAGCAGCGCAGAGGGTATCTCTGAAAAACTGTTTTTT. Drawing the rest from reference TRBV9 and TRBJ1-4, the complete variable domain is DSGVTQTPKHLITATGQRVTLRCSPRSGDLSVYWYQQSLDQGLQFLIQYYNGEERAKGNILERFSAQQFPDLHSELNLSSLELGDSALYFCASSAEGISEKLFFGSGTQLSVL.

This chain connects TRBV4-3 to TRBJ2-2; weak D call: TRBD2 (6 bases). This CDR3 is built from 16 residues. Germline loops: CDR1 LGHNA, CDR2 YSLEER. The germline V and J ends were trimmed by 0 bases and 4 bases, with 12 bases remaining between them. CDR3 in DNA: TGCGCCAGCAGCCAAGATGTAGCCGGGAGCACCGGGGAGCTGTTTTTT. This encodes CASSQDVAGSTGELFF.

This clonotype has just a few counts. This chain uses TRBV10-3 with TRBJ1-6, with a tentative D call TRBD1 (6 bases). Germline lookup yields CDR1 ENHRY and CDR2 SYGVKD. The CDR3 consists of 14 residues. V lost 6 bases to trimming and J lost 6 bases, with 12 bases between them. CDR3 in amino acids: CAISSGTPNSPLHF. CDR3 DNA sequence: TGTGCCATCAGCTCCGGGACACCTAATTCACCCCTCCACTTT.

This clonotype came up a few times. The V and J genes are TRBV7-2 and TRBJ1-1; TRBD1 aligns across 8 bases. Per the germline V gene, CDR1 is SGHTA and CDR2 is FQGNSA. CDR3 length: 19 amino acids. The junction had 17 bases not matched to a gene; V was cut back by 5 bases and J by 0 bases. The CDR3 here is CASSRPFDDRGTMNTEAFF. In DNA, the CDR3 is TGTGCCAGCAGCCGCCCTTTTGACGACAGGGGCACGATGAACACTGAAGCTTTCTTT.

The V and J genes are TRBV15 and TRBJ2-1, with 10 bases identical to TRBD1. Germline V lookup: CDR1 LNHNV, CDR2 YYDKDF (reference sequence). J was trimmed by 5 bases and V by 1 base; bases with no gene match: 8. The CDR3 length is 17 residues. This chain's CDR3 is CATSRVQGQGTHNEQFF. The CDR3 nucleotides are TGTGCCACCAGCAGAGTTCAGGGACAGGGGACCCACAATGAGCAGTTCTTC.

This clonotype was recorded a few times. The V gene is TRBV5-1, the J gene TRBJ1-5; 7 bases line up with TRBD1. Germline assignment: CDR1 SGHRS and CDR2 YFSETQ. This CDR3 comprises 14 residues. After removal of 4 bases from V and 3 bases from J, the junction contained 4 bases not matched to a gene. CDR3: CASSPGTDNQPQHF. In DNA, the CDR3 is TGCGCCAGCAGCCCCGGGACAGACAATCAGCCCCAGCATTTT.

Many counts were recorded for this clonotype. This sequence joins TRBV20-1 and TRBJ1-4, with TRBD1 matching 9 bases. Trimming removed 6 bases from V and 7 bases from J; junction bases left unmatched: 15. Germline CDR1 DFQATT, CDR2 SNEGSKA (reference sequence). There are 16 residues in the CDR3. CDR3 coding DNA: TGCAGTGCCCGGGGACAGGGAATGAGCCGTGGTGAAAAACTGTTTTTT. Translation gives CSARGQGMSRGEKLFF.

The chain uses TRBV7-3 and TRBJ2-1, with 9 bases matching TRBD2. CDR3 length: 19 residues. J gave up 0 bases and V 1 base, and 10 bases lay outside the gene matches. Germline-derived CDR1 and CDR2 are SGHTA and FQGTGA. In DNA form, the CDR3 reads TGTGCCAGCAGCTTAAGTCTAGCGGGACGCTTCAGCTCCTACAATGAGCAGTTCTTC. It translates to CASSLSLAGRFSSYNEQFF.

There are a few counts of this clonotype. The V and J genes are TRBV7-2 and TRBJ2-5; unclear D gene. Germline V gene lookup returns CDR1 SGHTA and CDR2 FQGNSA. The CDR3 is 11 residues long. The V end was cut by 6 bases, the J end by 3 bases, with 5 bases between. The CDR3 loop reads CASRSEETQYF. The CDR3 region has the DNA TGTGCCAGCAGGTCCGAAGAGACCCAGTACTTC.

The chain joins TRBV25-1 to TRBJ2-7; tentatively, D is TRBD2 (6 bases). The CDR3 extends over 13 amino acids. The germline CDR1 and CDR2 sequences are MGHDK and SYGVNS. V gave up 6 bases and J gave up 5 bases, with 14 bases separating them. CDR3 DNA sequence: TGTGCCAGCAGGCCGGGGGAAACGAACGAGCAGTACTTC. It specifies CASRPGETNEQYF.

This clonotype was found a few times. Germline is not matched at one junction end, which may reflect a read error. This chain joins TRBV28 and TRBJ1-6, with D maybe TRBD1 (6 bases). The CDR3 spans 19 residues. Germline values: CDR1 MDHEN, CDR2 SYDVKM. The CDR3 bases are TGTGCCAGCAGTTTACCTCCTCTTTTTACCGGGACGGGGGCATCACACCTCCACTTT. It is translated as CASSLPPLFTGTGASHLHF.

In its sample, this clonotype was seen a few times. The chain is built from TRBV7-2 and TRBJ1-3; D ambiguous. This CDR3 spans 15 amino acids. Looked up from germline, CDR1 is SGHTA and CDR2 is FQGNSA. The V end lost 5 bases, the J end lost 0 bases, and 11 bases lay between the germline ends. CDR3 bases: TGTGCCAGCAGCCCCCATACCGGCTCTGGAAACACCATATATTTT. Its translation: CASSPHTGSGNTIYF.

The sample holds a few counts of this clonotype. The rearrangement joins TRBV6-6 to TRBJ1-2; the D is unclear. There are 15 residues in the CDR3. The germline CDR1 and CDR2 sequences are MNHNY and SVGAGI (reference sequence). V gave up 6 bases and J gave up 6 bases, with 20 bases separating them. The CDR3 nucleotides are TGTGCCAGCAGGGCCCTTGGAGGAATCGAAAATGGCTACACCTTC. Its protein product is CASRALGGIENGYTF.

This clonotype was picked up one time. V is TRBV6-6 and J is TRBJ2-3; 8 nucleotides match TRBD2. The CDR3 runs 17 residues. Trimming cost V 0 bases and J 4 bases; bases outside gene matches: 9. Germline loops: CDR1 MNHNY, CDR2 SVGAGI (reference sequence). The CDR3 region is CASSYSGSGDLSDTQYF. In DNA, the CDR3 is TGTGCCAGCAGTTACTCGGGTAGCGGGGATTTGTCAGATACGCAGTATTTT.

This chain joins TRBV3-1 and TRBJ1-5; D may be TRBD1 (5 bases). Germline CDR1 LGHDT, CDR2 YNNKEL (reference sequence). CDR3 length equals 15 residues. V was pared by 3 bases and J by 3 bases, with 12 bases between. The CDR3 region is CASSQQWDVNQPQHF. As DNA, the CDR3 is TGTGCCAGCAGCCAGCAGTGGGACGTCAATCAGCCCCAGCATTTT.

The rearrangement joins TRBV6-2 or TRBV6-3 to TRBJ2-1, with D perhaps matching TRBD1 (6 bases). The V end lost 0 bases, the J end lost 0 bases, and 18 bases lay between the germline ends. The CDR3 totals 19 residues. From germline, CDR1 is MNHEY and CDR2 SVGEGT. The CDR3 is CASSYSNYLAGASYNEQFF. Written as DNA, the CDR3 is TGTGCCAGCAGTTACTCGAATTATCTGGCAGGGGCCTCCTACAATGAGCAGTTCTTC.

A few counts support this clonotype. The chain combines TRBV6-5 with TRBJ1-5, with TRBD1 matching 9 bases. The germline gives CDR1 MNHEY, CDR2 SVGAGI. V shed 2 bases and J 5 bases; nucleotides not matched to a gene: 4. The CDR3 consists of 15 residues. CDR3 sequence: CASSYGTGLDQPQHF. CDR3 in DNA: TGTGCCAGCAGTTACGGGACAGGGTTGGATCAGCCCCAGCATTTT.

This chain links TRBV19 with TRBJ2-5, with D maybe TRBD2 (6 bases). With 4 bases removed from V and 2 bases from J, the gap between germline ends came to 14 bases. This CDR3 spans 15 amino acids. CDR1 and CDR2 from the germline V gene are LNHDA and SQIVND (reference sequence). Here the CDR3 DNA reads TGTGCCAGTAGTAGGGGGGACTTCGTGCAAGAGACCCAGTACTTC. Protein: CASSRGDFVQETQYF. Based on the CDR3 plus reference TRBV19 and TRBJ2-5, the full variable domain is DGGITQSPKYLFRKEGQNVTLSCEQNLNHDAMYWYRQDPGQGLRLIYYSQIVNDFQKGDIAEGYSVSREKKESFPLTVTSAQKNPTAFYLCASSRGDFVQETQYFGPGTRLLVL.

CDR3 DNA: TGTGCCAGCACCATACGCCCAGATACGCAGTATTTT. Translating it yields CASTIRPDTQYF. This chain joins TRBV12-3 or TRBV12-4 and TRBJ2-3; D remains ambiguous. V was trimmed by 7 bases and J by 4 bases, leaving 9 bases between them. CDR3 size: 12 residues.

Only a few counts were recorded for this clonotype. The rearrangement links TRBV2 to TRBJ1-2; D perhaps matches TRBD1 (5 bases). Germline V gene data show CDR1 as SNHLY and CDR2 as FYNNEI. The CDR3 runs 16 residues. Trimming left V 0 bases short and J 4 bases short, with 15 bases between. The CDR3 DNA follows: TGTGCCAGCAGTGAAGCGGGACCCGAGGTTGGCTATGGCTACACCTTC. Amino acids: CASSEAGPEVGYGYTF. The variable domain in full, completed from reference TRBV2 and TRBJ1-2, reads EPEVTQTPSHQVTQMGQEVILRCVPISNHLYFYWYRQILGQKVEFLVSFYNNEISEKSEIFDDQFSVERPDGSNFTLKIRSTKLEDSAMYFCASSEAGPEVGYGYTFGSGTRLTVV.

Concerning this clonotype itself: Given the absence of the conserved phenylalanine or tryptophan at the CDR3 end, a read error is likely. The V and J genes are TRBV6-6 and TRBJ1-2, with D perhaps TRBD1 (5 bases). Germline V lookup: CDR1 MNHNY, CDR2 SVGAGI (reference sequence). V was shortened by 8 bases and J by 5 bases, with 12 bases between the two germline ends. The length of the CDR3 is 12 residues. DNA for the CDR3: TGTGCCAGCCGGGGACCTGTGTATGGCTACACCTCC. It is translated as CASRGPVYGYTS.